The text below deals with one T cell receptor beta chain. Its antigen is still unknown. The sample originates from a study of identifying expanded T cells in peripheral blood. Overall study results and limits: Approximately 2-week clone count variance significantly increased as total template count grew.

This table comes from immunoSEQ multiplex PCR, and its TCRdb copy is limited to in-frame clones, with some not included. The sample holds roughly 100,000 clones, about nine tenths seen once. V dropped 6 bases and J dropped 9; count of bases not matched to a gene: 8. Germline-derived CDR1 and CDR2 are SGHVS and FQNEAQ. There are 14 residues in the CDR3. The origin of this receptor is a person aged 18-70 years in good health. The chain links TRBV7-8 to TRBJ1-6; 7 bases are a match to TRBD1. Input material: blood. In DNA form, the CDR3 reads TGTGCCAGCAGGATGGACAGGACCGTTTCACCCCTCCACTTT. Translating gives CASRMDRTVSPLHF. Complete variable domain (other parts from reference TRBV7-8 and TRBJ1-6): GAGVSQSPRYKVAKRGQDVALRCDPISGHVSLFWYQQALGQGPEFLTYFQNEAQLDKSGLPSDRFFAERPEGSVSTLKIQRTQQEDSAVYLCASRMDRTVSPLHFGNGTRLTVT.